The 28 T cell receptor beta chains below all came from one sample that was sequenced in a study of neurological immune-mediated disorders. Indicated time point: longitudinal time-point 3. MiXCR, applied by TCRdb to the 5' RACE reads, yields one record per CDR3 protein. Found here are about 80,000 distinct CDR3 sequences, about 4.5% of them singletons; the top ten hold less than 7.5%. Sequenced sample: PBMCs. The receptors here all came from a woman aged 55-70 years with multiple sclerosis.

At least ten counts were recorded for this clonotype. The V call is TRBV4-2, the J call TRBJ2-1; D is undetermined. Germline V gene sequence: CDR1 LGHNA, CDR2 YNFKEQ. The V gene lost 0 bases and the J gene lost 10 bases, with 16 bases spanning the gap. The CDR3 contains 15 residues. Here the CDR3 DNA reads TGTGCCAGCAGCCAAGATCAGGCATCCCCCAGCGAGCAGTTCTTC. Its protein is CASSQDQASPSEQFF.

At least ten counts were recorded for this clonotype. The V call is TRBV24-1, the J call TRBJ2-7; tentatively, D is TRBD1 (6 bases). From germline, CDR1 is KGHDR and CDR2 SFDVKD. The ends were cut back, 4 bases at V and 0 bases at J, with 15 bases in the middle. The CDR3 length is 16 residues. DNA of the CDR3: TGTGCCACCAGTGACCCCGACAGGTTCAGCTCCTACGAGCAGTACTTC. Protein: CATSDPDRFSSYEQYF.

This clonotype was seen many times. The chain is built from TRBV20-1 and TRBJ1-5; the D gene is possibly TRBD1 (5 bases). Germline values: CDR1 DFQATT, CDR2 SNEGSKA (reference sequence). V lost 0 bases to trimming and J lost 4 bases, with 13 bases between them. CDR3 length: 15 amino acids. CDR3 DNA sequence: TGCAGTGCTAGAGACCCGGGACGGCCGAATCAGCCCCAGCATTTT. It translates to CSARDPGRPNQPQHF.

This clonotype was observed at least ten times. The chain joins TRBV20-1 to TRBJ2-1; D might be TRBD2 (5 bases). Trimming pared 3 bases from V and 0 bases from J, leaving 6 bases between. This CDR3 spans 13 amino acids. Germline CDR1 reads DFQATT; CDR2 reads SNEGSKA (reference sequence). The CDR3 nucleotides are TGCAGTGCTAGTGGGAGCTCCTACAATGAGCAGTTCTTC. Amino acid sequence: CSASGSSYNEQFF.

This clonotype was picked up many times. The rearrangement uses TRBV5-1 and TRBJ2-3, with 10 bases lining up with TRBD1. This CDR3 has 16 amino acids. CDR1 is SGHRS, CDR2 YFSETQ, per germline. The junction had 10 bases not matched to a gene; V was cut back by 6 bases and J by 3 bases. This CDR3 reads CASKTGTGAGTDTQYF. CDR3 coding DNA: TGCGCCAGCAAAACCGGGACAGGGGCTGGGACAGATACGCAGTATTTT.

Here the CDR3 DNA reads TGTGCCAGCTCACCCCTAGGCGGGGGGGTTCCTTCCGGCCAAGAGACCCAGTACTTC. The encoded protein is CASSPLGGGVPSGQETQYF. The chain couples TRBV18 to TRBJ2-5; TRBD2 aligns across 9 bases. In germline, CDR1 is KGHSH, CDR2 LQKENI. The CDR3 extends over 19 amino acids. V was pared by 3 bases and J by 1 base, with 15 bases of the junction left unmatched. The complete variable domain, with remaining parts taken from reference TRBV18 and TRBJ2-5, reads NAGVMQNPRHLVRRRGQEARLRCSPMKGHSHVYWYRQLPEEGLKFMVYLQKENIIDESGMPKERFSAEFPKEGPSILRIQQVVRGDSAAYFCASSPLGGGVPSGQETQYFGPGTRLLVL.

At least ten counts were recorded for this clonotype. The chain couples TRBV4-2 to TRBJ1-5, with D perhaps matching TRBD1 (5 bases). Trimming took 3 bases from V and 5 from J, leaving 14 bases between them. Germline-derived CDR1 and CDR2 are LGHNA and YNFKEQ. The CDR3 extends over 15 amino acids. The CDR3 region is CASSHSGTEDQPQHF. CDR3 DNA sequence: TGTGCCAGCAGCCATTCCGGGACCGAAGATCAGCCCCAGCATTTT.

This clonotype has at least ten counts. V usage is TRBV3-1 and J usage is TRBJ1-2; D is unclear. Trimming shortened V by 2 bases and J by 8 bases, and 9 bases separated the two germline ends. Germline V CDR1 and CDR2: LGHDT, YNNKEL (reference sequence). This CDR3 has 12 residues. DNA for the CDR3: TGTGCCAGCAGCCAAAGGGTTGGAGGCTACACCTTC. Its translation: CASSQRVGGYTF.

In this sample, this clonotype turned up many times. The rearrangement uses TRBV20-1 and TRBJ2-7, with TRBD1 matching 9 bases. Germline V CDR1 and CDR2: DFQATT, SNEGSKA (reference sequence). The CDR3 runs to 15 residues. V shed 0 bases and J 1 base; nucleotides not matched to a gene: 4. In DNA, the CDR3 is TGCAGTGCTAGAGATAGGGGACAGGGTTCCTACGAGCAGTACTTC. Its protein product is CSARDRGQGSYEQYF.

A note on this clonotype: A much larger clone differs by one base, so this may be a read error. The rearrangement uses TRBV12-3 or TRBV12-4 and TRBJ2-1; D perhaps matches TRBD2 (6 bases). This CDR3 region has 15 residues. The CDR3 DNA is TGTGTCAGCAGTTTACTGGGGGGATCCCCTGGGGAGCAGTTCTTC. This gives the protein CVSSLLGGSPGEQFF.

This clonotype has a count of ten or more. The chain combines TRBV12-3 or TRBV12-4 with TRBJ2-3; no clear D. V lost 3 bases to trimming and J lost 3 bases, with 7 bases between them. The CDR3 totals 13 residues. This CDR3 reads CASSFLVTDTQYF. The DNA for the CDR3 is TGTGCCAGCAGTTTTTTAGTGACAGATACGCAGTATTTT.

This clonotype was counted between two and nine times. The rearrangement uses TRBV2 and TRBJ2-7, with a weak D call TRBD2 (6 bases). The CDR3 spans 14 residues. Trimming pared 8 bases from V and 2 bases from J, leaving 16 bases between. The germline V gene has CDR1 SNHLY and CDR2 FYNNEI. This CDR3 reads CASVTGTATYEQYF. As DNA, the CDR3 is TGTGCCAGCGTAACCGGGACTGCGACCTACGAGCAGTACTTC.

In its sample, this clonotype was seen many times. This chain joins TRBV12-3 or TRBV12-4 and TRBJ1-4; TRBD1 matches at 7 bases. The J segment lost 6 bases and the V segment lost 3 bases, leaving 4 bases of the junction unmatched. This CDR3 is 14 amino acids long. CDR3 residues: CASSFGGGDEKLFF. As DNA, the CDR3 is TGTGCCAGCAGTTTTGGAGGGGGCGATGAAAAACTGTTTTTT.

This clonotype appeared many times. This chain links TRBV27 with TRBJ2-5; D is uncertain. Germline lookup yields CDR1 MNHEY and CDR2 SMNVEV (reference sequence). Trimming pared 4 bases from V and 5 bases from J, leaving 14 bases between. This CDR3 comprises 14 residues. This chain's CDR3 is CASSSRPLMETQYF. CDR3 sequence (DNA): TGTGCCAGCAGTTCCCGGCCCCTAATGGAGACCCAGTACTTC.

This clonotype was observed at least ten times. The CDR3 nucleotides read TGTGCCAGCAGTTTAGCCCCAATGGACCCACGAGCTTTCTTT. Translation gives CASSLAPMDPRAFF. The chain recombines TRBV12-3 or TRBV12-4 with TRBJ1-1; unclear D gene. This CDR3 has 14 residues. Deletions cut 0 bases from V and 10 bases from J, with 15 bases between.

This clonotype was found many times. This CDR3 is CSARVSGTALGGGEQYF. The CDR3 coding sequence is TGCAGTGCTAGAGTCTCCGGGACGGCTCTAGGAGGGGGCGAGCAGTACTTC. V gene TRBV20-1 combines with J gene TRBJ2-7, with D possibly being TRBD1 or TRBD2 (6 bases each). CDR3 length: 17 amino acids. Per the germline V gene, CDR1 is DFQATT and CDR2 is SNEGSKA (reference sequence). V lost 1 base and J lost 6, with 25 bases in between.

In this sample, this clonotype turned up many times. CDR3 DNA: TGCAGTGCCCCTAACCCGGGACAGGGTCCCAATGAGCAGTTCTTC. This sequence encodes CSAPNPGQGPNEQFF. The rearrangement uses TRBV20-1 and TRBJ2-1, with 9 bases matching TRBD1. Germline trimming cut 6 bases from V and 6 bases from J; bases unmatched to any gene: 12. From germline, CDR1 is DFQATT and CDR2 SNEGSKA (reference sequence). The CDR3 consists of 15 residues.

This clonotype was detected many times. The chain employs TRBV20-1 and TRBJ1-2; the match to TRBD1 covers 8 bases. The CDR3 loop spans 13 amino acids. From germline, CDR1 is DFQATT and CDR2 SNEGSKA (reference sequence). V lost 3 bases to trimming and J lost 4 bases; unmatched junction nucleotides: 4. CDR3 amino acids: CSARTGEGYGYTF. The DNA of the CDR3 is TGCAGTGCTAGGACAGGGGAGGGCTATGGCTACACCTTC.

This clonotype was observed many times. The chain employs TRBV5-1 and TRBJ1-2; D not certain. Trimming left V 4 bases short and J 7 bases short, with 20 bases between. Germline assignment: CDR1 SGHRS and CDR2 YFSETQ. The length of the CDR3 is 15 residues. This chain's CDR3 is CASSADAWSLRGYTF. The CDR3 DNA sequence: TGCGCCAGCAGCGCGGACGCCTGGAGTCTTCGTGGCTACACCTTC.

This clonotype was seen repeatedly, ten times or more. The chain recombines TRBV7-2 with TRBJ1-5; possible D gene TRBD1, 5 bases. Trimming removed 5 bases at V and 0 bases at J, with 11 bases between. From germline, CDR1 is SGHTA and CDR2 FQGNSA. The CDR3 is 15 residues long. The CDR3 sequence is CASSPTAYSNQPQHF. Here the CDR3 DNA reads TGTGCCAGCAGCCCGACAGCTTATAGCAATCAGCCCCAGCATTTT.

The rearrangement joins TRBV2 to TRBJ2-1, with a weak D call TRBD1 (5 bases). There are 15 residues in the CDR3. Germline V gene data show CDR1 as SNHLY and CDR2 as FYNNEI. Trimming pared 10 bases from V and 2 bases from J, leaving 18 bases between. Here the CDR3 DNA reads TGTGCCAACAGAGAACTCCCAGGGACCTACAATGAGCAGTTCTTC. The encoded protein is CANRELPGTYNEQFF.

This clonotype was recorded many times. The genes are TRBV5-1 and TRBJ1-1, with 8 bases fitting TRBD1. The trim removed 3 bases at V and 4 bases at J, leaving 2 bases unmatched. The CDR3 is 13 amino acids. CDR1 and CDR2 (germline): SGHRS, YFSETQ. This CDR3 reads CASSSTGGTEAFF. The CDR3 DNA reads as TGCGCCAGCAGCTCAACAGGGGGCACTGAAGCTTTCTTT.

The sample holds many counts of this clonotype. The chain carries TRBV10-3 and TRBJ2-5; 7 bases line up with TRBD1. The CDR3 length is 13 residues. The J segment lost 2 bases and the V segment lost 5 bases, leaving 2 bases of the junction unmatched. Germline CDR1 ENHRY, CDR2 SYGVKD. CDR3 loop: CAISPDRQETQYF. The CDR3 bases are TGTGCCATCAGTCCGGACAGGCAAGAGACCCAGTACTTC.

This clonotype was recorded many times. V usage is TRBV20-1 and J usage is TRBJ2-1; D might be TRBD2 (6 bases). Deletions cut 8 bases from V and 1 base from J, with 12 bases between. The CDR3 length is 13 residues. The germline gives CDR1 DFQATT, CDR2 SNEGSKA (reference sequence). The CDR3 DNA sequence: TGCAGTCCTCGGGGGACTTCCTACAATGAGCAGTTCTTC. As protein: CSPRGTSYNEQFF.

This clonotype was observed at least ten times. V usage is TRBV7-9 and J usage is TRBJ2-2; D is undetermined. Per the germline V gene, CDR1 is SEHNR and CDR2 is FQNEAQ (reference sequence). V shed 4 bases and J shed 6 bases, with 15 bases lying between them. The CDR3 length is 15 residues. This chain's CDR3 is CASSSSLGTPGELFF. The CDR3 region has the DNA TGTGCCAGCAGCTCGTCCCTAGGAACCCCCGGGGAGCTGTTTTTT. Full variable domain (outside the CDR3, taken from reference TRBV7-9 and TRBJ2-2): DTGVSQNPRHKITKRGQNVTFRCDPISEHNRLYWYRQTLGQGPEFLTYFQNEAQLEKSRLLSDRFSAERPKGSFSTLEIQRTEQGDSAMYLCASSSSLGTPGELFFGEGSRLTVL.

This clonotype was counted many times. This chain links TRBV5-1 with TRBJ2-7, with D perhaps matching TRBD1 (6 bases). CDR1 is SGHRS, CDR2 YFSETQ, per germline. This CDR3 has 14 amino acids. Trimming pared 4 bases from V and 0 bases from J, leaving 11 bases between. CDR3 DNA: TGCGCCAGCAGCAGCCGGGACAACTCCTACGAGCAGTACTTC. Its translation is CASSSRDNSYEQYF.

Concerning this clonotype: This may arise from a read error, as a much more abundant clone is one base away. The V and J genes are TRBV29-1 and TRBJ1-1, with D perhaps TRBD1 (5 bases). The CDR3 loop spans 12 amino acids. With 2 bases removed from V and 4 bases from J, the gap between germline ends came to 8 bases. The germline CDR1 and CDR2 sequences are SQVTM and ANQGSEA. The CDR3 spells CSVEHGGTEAFF. The CDR3 region has the DNA TGCAGCGTTGAACACGGGGGCACTGAAGCTTTCTTT.

At least ten counts were recorded for this clonotype. CDR3 loop: CASSQYRTRRTGELFF. The CDR3 DNA reads TGTGCCAGCAGCCAATATAGGACCCGCCGGACCGGGGAGCTGTTTTTT. The chain carries TRBV3-1 and TRBJ2-2; D remains ambiguous. This CDR3 contains 16 residues. The germline CDR1 and CDR2 sequences are LGHDT and YNNKEL (reference sequence). V dropped 2 bases and J dropped 5 bases, with 15 bases sitting between them. Drawing the rest from reference TRBV3-1 and TRBJ2-2, the complete variable domain is DTAVSQTPKYLVTQMGNDKSIKCEQNLGHDTMYWYKQDSKKFLKIMFSYNNKELIINETVPNRFSPKSPDKAHLNLHINSLELGDSAVYFCASSQYRTRRTGELFFGEGSRLTVL.